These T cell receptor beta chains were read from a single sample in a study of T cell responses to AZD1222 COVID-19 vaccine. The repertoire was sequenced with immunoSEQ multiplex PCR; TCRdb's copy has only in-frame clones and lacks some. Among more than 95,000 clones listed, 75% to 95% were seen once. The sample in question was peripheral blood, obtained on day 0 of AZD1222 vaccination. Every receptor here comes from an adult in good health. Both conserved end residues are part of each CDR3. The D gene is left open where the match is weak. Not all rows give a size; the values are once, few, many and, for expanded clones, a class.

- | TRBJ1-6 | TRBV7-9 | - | TGTGCCAGCAGCCGCGCCCTGACAGATTATAATTCACCCCTCCACTTT | CASSRALTDYNSPLHF
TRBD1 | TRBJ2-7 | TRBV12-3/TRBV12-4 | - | TGTGCCAGCAGTTTGGGGACAGGTCTAGAGCAGTACTTC | CASSLGTGLEQYF
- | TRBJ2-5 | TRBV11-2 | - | TGTGCCAGCAGCCCTACCCGGGGGGCAGAGACCCAGTACTTC | CASSPTRGAETQYF
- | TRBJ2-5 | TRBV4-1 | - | TGCGCCAGCAGCCAAGCCCCCGGGGCAGGGTGGGGTGGACAAGAGACCCAGTACTTC | CASSQAPGAGWGGQETQYF
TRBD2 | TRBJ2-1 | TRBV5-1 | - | TGCGCCAGCAGCTCTCGGACTAGCGGGGGTAATGAGCAGTTCTTC | CASSSRTSGGNEQFF
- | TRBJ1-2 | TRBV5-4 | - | TGTGCCAGCAGCTTCGGGGGCGTTGGCTACACCTTC | CASSFGGVGYTF
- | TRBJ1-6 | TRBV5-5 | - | TGTGCCAGCAGCTTGGCGGGGGACATTGGTTCCCTCCACTTT | CASSLAGDIGSLHF
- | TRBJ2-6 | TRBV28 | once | TGTGCCAGCAGTTCCGAGGGTAACCTCTTAGGGGCCAACGTCCTGACTTTC | CASSSEGNLLGANVLTF
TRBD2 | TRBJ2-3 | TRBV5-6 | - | TGTGCCAGCAGCTTCGGGGGGTTGGCGCAGTATTTT | CASSFGGLAQYF
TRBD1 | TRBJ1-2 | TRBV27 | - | TGTGCCAGCAGTTTATCCGGGACAGGGCCCTATGGCTACACCTTC | CASSLSGTGPYGYTF
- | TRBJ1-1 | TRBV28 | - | TGTGCCAGCAGTCTTCCCGGTGAAGGGTTGAGCACTGAAGCTTTCTTT | CASSLPGEGLSTEAFF
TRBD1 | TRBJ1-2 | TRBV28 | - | TGTGCCAGCACCGAGACAGGGCGGTCATATGGCTACACCTTC | CASTETGRSYGYTF
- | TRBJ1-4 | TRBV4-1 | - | TGCGCCAGCAGCCAAGGGTACTCACCAACTAATGAAAAACTGTTTTTT | CASSQGYSPTNEKLFF